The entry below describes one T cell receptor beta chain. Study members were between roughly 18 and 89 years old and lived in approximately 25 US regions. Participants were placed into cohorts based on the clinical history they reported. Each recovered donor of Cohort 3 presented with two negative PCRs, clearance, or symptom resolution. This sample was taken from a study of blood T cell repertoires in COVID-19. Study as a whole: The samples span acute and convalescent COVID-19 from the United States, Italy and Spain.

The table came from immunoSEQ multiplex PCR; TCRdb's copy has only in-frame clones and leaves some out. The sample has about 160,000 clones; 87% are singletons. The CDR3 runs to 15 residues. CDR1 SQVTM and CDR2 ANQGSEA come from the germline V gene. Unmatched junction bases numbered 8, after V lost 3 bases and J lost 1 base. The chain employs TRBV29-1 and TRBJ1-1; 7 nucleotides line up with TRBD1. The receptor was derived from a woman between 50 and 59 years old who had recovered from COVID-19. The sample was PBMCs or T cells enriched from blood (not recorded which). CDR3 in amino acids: CSVDSPGTANTEAFF. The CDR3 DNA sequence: TGCAGCGTTGATTCCCCGGGGACAGCGAACACTGAAGCTTTCTTT. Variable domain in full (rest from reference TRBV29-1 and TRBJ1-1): SAVISQKPSRDICQRGTSLTIQCQVDSQVTMMFWYRQQPGQSLTLIATANQGSEATYESGFVIDKFPISRPNLTFSTLTVSNMSPEDSSIYLCSVDSPGTANTEAFFGQGTRLTVV.